These 15 T cell receptor beta chains were sequenced from one sample in a study of T cell responses to AZD1222 COVID-19 vaccine. TCRdb's copy holds only in-frame clones and misses some; the assay was immunoSEQ multiplex PCR. The table has over 150,000 clones, roughly 90% seen once. The specimen was peripheral blood, collected on day 0 of AZD1222 vaccination. The receptors originated from an adult in good health.

This clone came up once. This chain joins TRBV4-3 and TRBJ1-2; tentative D call: TRBD1 (6 bases). Germline V lookup: CDR1 LGHNA, CDR2 YSLEER. V was clipped by 0 bases and J by 4 bases, with 18 bases between them. The CDR3 spans 17 residues. The CDR3 loop reads CASSQDTWGGGGYGYTF. The CDR3 bases are TGCGCCAGCAGCCAAGATACATGGGGGGGCGGGGGCTATGGCTACACCTTC.

CDR3: CASSSLTRNEKLFF. Written as DNA, the CDR3 is TGTGCCAGCAGCTCCCTTACTCGGAATGAAAAACTGTTTTTT. This chain uses TRBV5-8 with TRBJ1-4; the D is unclear. The CDR3 consists of 14 residues. The V end lost 3 bases, the J end lost 5 bases, and 11 bases lay between the germline ends. Germline V gene lookup returns CDR1 SGHTS and CDR2 YDEGEE.

The gene calls are TRBV6-7 and TRBJ2-7; tentatively, D is TRBD1 (5 bases). TRBV6-7 is designated an ORF whose function remains uncertain. The CDR3 is 19 amino acids. V lost 0 bases, J lost 0 bases, and 21 bases lay in between. In nucleotides, the CDR3 is TGTGCCAGCAGTTACTCGCTGACTCCTGAAGAAACAGGCTCCTACGAGCAGTACTTC. Its translation is CASSYSLTPEETGSYEQYF.

This chain uses TRBV28 with TRBJ1-2; 7 positions match TRBD1. With 4 bases clipped from V and 3 bases from J, the junction kept 2 bases outside the gene matches. CDR3 length: 13 residues. Per germline, CDR1 MDHEN and CDR2 SYDVKM. In nucleotides, the CDR3 is TGTGCCAGCAGTTACGACAGGGACTATGGCTACACCTTC. Translated, it gives CASSYDRDYGYTF.

This clone has just one count. The rearrangement joins TRBV5-6 to TRBJ1-1, with 7 bases that match TRBD1. J was trimmed by 2 bases and V by 1 base; bases with no gene match: 5. The CDR3 has 15 residues. Germline loops: CDR1 SGHDT, CDR2 YYEEEE. CDR3 amino acids: CASSLRQGPNTEAFF. The CDR3, as DNA: TGTGCCAGCAGCTTGAGACAGGGACCTAACACTGAAGCTTTCTTT.

This chain links TRBV28 with TRBJ1-4; possible D gene TRBD1, 6 bases. The CDR3 runs 16 residues. Germline CDR1 MDHEN, CDR2 SYDVKM. The V and J ends lost 5 bases and 4 bases respectively, with 17 bases between them. The CDR3 DNA sequence: TGTGCCAGCAGTACGACCTCAGGGGCCGTTAATGAAAAACTGTTTTTT. Translated: CASSTTSGAVNEKLFF.

V usage is TRBV18 and J usage is TRBJ1-5; 7 bases align to TRBD1. The V segment lost 3 bases and the J segment 6 bases; nucleotides outside the gene matches: 5. Looked up from germline, CDR1 is KGHSH and CDR2 is LQKENI. This CDR3 contains 14 residues. CDR3 protein: CASSPGTAGQPQHF. The CDR3 region has the DNA TGTGCCAGCTCACCCGGGACAGCGGGTCAGCCCCAGCATTTT.

The chain links TRBV7-3 to TRBJ2-1, with D tentatively TRBD1 (6 bases). Germline loops: CDR1 SGHTA, CDR2 FQGTGA. The CDR3 length is 14 residues. With 0 bases removed from V and 9 bases from J, the gap between germline ends came to 12 bases. As DNA, the CDR3 is TGTGCCAGCAGCTTAACTCCAGGGGTTGGTGAGCAGTTCTTC. Residues: CASSLTPGVGEQFF.

This chain joins TRBV9 and TRBJ2-4; 9 nucleotides match TRBD1. This CDR3 contains 18 residues. From germline, CDR1 is SGDLS and CDR2 YYNGEE. V shed 3 bases and J 8 bases; nucleotides not matched to a gene: 18. In DNA form, the CDR3 reads TGTGCCAGCAGCGCAGGAACAGGGGGCGGCCCGACTGGGGACATTCAGTACTTC. Translating it yields CASSAGTGGGPTGDIQYF.

This clone was found once. The V gene is TRBV5-5, the J gene TRBJ1-2, with TRBD1 matching 11 bases. Germline V gene data show CDR1 as SGHKS and CDR2 as YYEKEE (reference sequence). Unmatched junction bases numbered 7, after V lost 4 bases and J lost 5 bases. The CDR3 has 15 amino acids. The CDR3 region is CASSTDGQGAYGYTF. The CDR3 DNA reads as TGTGCCAGCAGCACTGACGGACAGGGGGCTTATGGCTACACCTTC.

The rearrangement uses TRBV7-2 and TRBJ2-4; the D gene is possibly TRBD2 (7 bases). The CDR3 covers 16 residues. Trimming pared 1 base from V and 0 bases from J, leaving 10 bases between. Germline CDR1 reads SGHTA; CDR2 reads FQGNSA. The CDR3 protein is CASSLGGGLAKNIQYF. The CDR3, as DNA: TGTGCCAGCAGCTTAGGGGGGGGGCTAGCCAAAAACATTCAGTACTTC.

This chain links TRBV28 with TRBJ1-1; no clear D. Looked up from germline, CDR1 is MDHEN and CDR2 is SYDVKM. V dropped 5 bases and J dropped 7 bases, with 14 bases sitting between them. The CDR3 is made up of 13 amino acids. DNA of the CDR3: TGTGCCAGCAGTCCCTCTTCTGGGGTTGAAGCTTTCTTT. Translating it yields CASSPSSGVEAFF.

This chain uses TRBV15 with TRBJ1-6; D perhaps matches TRBD1 (5 bases). V lost 6 bases and J lost 0, with 9 bases in between. Germline CDR1 and CDR2: LNHNV and YYDKDF (reference sequence). The CDR3 has 15 residues. The chain's CDR3 is CATRSGSSYNSPLHF. In DNA, the CDR3 is TGTGCCACCAGATCAGGGAGCTCCTATAATTCACCCCTCCACTTT.

The chain uses TRBV4-1 and TRBJ2-7; D might be TRBD1 (6 bases). This CDR3 has 15 amino acids. V was pared by 2 bases and J by 4 bases, with 15 bases between. Germline CDR1 MGHRA, CDR2 YSYEKL. In nucleotides, the CDR3 is TGCGCCAGCAGCCAAAGGGACACGGAAAAGTACGAGCAGTACTTC. Its protein product is CASSQRDTEKYEQYF.

V gene TRBV10-1 combines with J gene TRBJ2-7; D may be TRBD1 or TRBD2 (5 bases each). Germline assignment: CDR1 WNHNN and CDR2 SYGVQD (reference sequence). This CDR3 has 15 amino acids. V was cut by 4 bases and J by 2 bases, with 15 bases left in between. CDR3 nucleotide sequence: TGCGCCAGCAGTGGGGACCAACCAATCCCCTACGAGCAGTACTTC. Its translation is CASSGDQPIPYEQYF.